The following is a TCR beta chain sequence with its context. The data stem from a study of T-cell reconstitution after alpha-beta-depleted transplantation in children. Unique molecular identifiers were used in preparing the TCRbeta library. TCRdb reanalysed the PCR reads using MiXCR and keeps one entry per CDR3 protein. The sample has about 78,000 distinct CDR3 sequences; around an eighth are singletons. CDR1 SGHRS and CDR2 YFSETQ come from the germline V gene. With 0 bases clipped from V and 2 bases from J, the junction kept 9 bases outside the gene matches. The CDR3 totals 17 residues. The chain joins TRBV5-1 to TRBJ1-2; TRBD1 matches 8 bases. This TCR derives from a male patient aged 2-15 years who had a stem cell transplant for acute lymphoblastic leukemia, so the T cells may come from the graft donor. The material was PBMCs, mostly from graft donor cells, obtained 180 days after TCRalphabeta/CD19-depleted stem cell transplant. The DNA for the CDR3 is TGCGCCAGCAGCTTGGTCGGCAGGGGGCACCACAACTATGGCTACACCTTC. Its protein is CASSLVGRGHHNYGYTF. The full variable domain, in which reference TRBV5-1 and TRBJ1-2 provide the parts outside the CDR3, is KAGVTQTPRYLIKTRGQQVTLSCSPISGHRSVSWYQQTPGQGLQFLFEYFSETQRNKGNFPGRFSGRQFSNSRSEMNVSTLELGDSALYLCASSLVGRGHHNYGYTFGSGTRLTVV.